These T cell receptor beta chains were read from a single sample in a study of blood T cell repertoires in COVID-19. Sequenced by immunoSEQ multiplex PCR; TCRdb stores in-frame clones only, minus some. The profile shows about 100,000 clones, approximately 89% of them singletons. Sequenced input: peripheral blood. Every receptor here comes from a man between 50 and 59 years old with active COVID-19. Both conserved end residues are part of each CDR3. The D gene is left open where the match is weak. Clone size is not always given. Where it is, it says once, few, many or a class for expanded clones.

V: TRBV29-1; size: .; D: .; J: TRBJ2-2; DNA: TGCAGCGCTCCGGGGTCCACCGCCCCCGGGGAGCTGTTTTTT; CDR3: CSAPGSTAPGELFF
V: TRBV29-1; size: .; D: .; J: TRBJ2-5; DNA: TGCAGCGTTGGTCGAAGGGGCAGGGAGACCCAGTACTTC; CDR3: CSVGRRGRETQYF
V: TRBV7-2; size: .; D: TRBD1; J: TRBJ1-1; DNA: TGTGCCAGCAGCTTAGAATTGACCGGACAGGGGGGGACTGAAGCTTTCTTT; CDR3: CASSLELTGQGGTEAFF
V: TRBV25-1; size: .; D: TRBD1; J: TRBJ1-1; DNA: TGTGCCAGCAGTCTTCGGACAGGGGGCCCGGCTGAAGCTTTCTTT; CDR3: CASSLRTGGPAEAFF
V: TRBV3-1/TRBV3-2; size: .; D: .; J: TRBJ1-2; DNA: TGTGCCAGCAGCCGATCCGAGACAGCCACTAACTATGGCTACACCTTC; CDR3: CASSRSETATNYGYTF
V: TRBV6-5; size: .; D: TRBD2; J: TRBJ2-1; DNA: TGTGCCAGCAGTTACTCGCAGCGGGGAAACAATGAGCAGTTCTTC; CDR3: CASSYSQRGNNEQFF
V: TRBV2; size: .; D: TRBD1; J: TRBJ1-5; DNA: TGTGCCAGCAGTGAGGTGACAGGGGCCCAGCCCCAGCATTTT; CDR3: CASSEVTGAQPQHF
V: TRBV6-6; size: .; D: .; J: TRBJ2-7; DNA: TGTGCCAGCAGTTACTCCTCAGGGAAAGAGCAGTACTTC; CDR3: CASSYSSGKEQYF
V: TRBV9; size: .; D: TRBD1; J: TRBJ2-1; DNA: TGTGCCAGCAGCGCTGGACAGGGGGCCTACAATGAGCAGTTCTTC; CDR3: CASSAGQGAYNEQFF
V: TRBV29-1; size: .; D: TRBD2; J: TRBJ2-5; DNA: TGCAGCGTTGTGGTGGGGGGGGAGACCCAGTACTTC; CDR3: CSVVVGGETQYF
V: TRBV7-2; size: few; D: TRBD2; J: TRBJ2-1; DNA: TGTGCCAGCAGCTTAGTGGATAGCGGGATCTACAATGAGCAGTTCTTC; CDR3: CASSLVDSGIYNEQFF
V: TRBV5-6; size: once; D: .; J: TRBJ2-5; DNA: TGTGCCAGCAGCTTGGCAAGACAGGAAGGTCAAGAGACCCAGTACTTC; CDR3: CASSLARQEGQETQYF
V: TRBV6-5; size: .; D: TRBD1; J: TRBJ1-2; DNA: TGTGCCAGCAGTTACGCCCGGGACAGCTCTGGCTACACCTTC; CDR3: CASSYARDSSGYTF
V: TRBV9; size: once; D: TRBD2; J: TRBJ2-3; DNA: TGTGCCAGCAGCGTAGGGCCCGGGGCGGGAGGGGCGGATACGCAGTATTTT; CDR3: CASSVGPGAGGADTQYF
V: TRBV14; size: once; D: .; J: TRBJ1-1; DNA: TGTGCCAGCAGCGTGGGGCTGAACACTGAAGCTTTCTTT; CDR3: CASSVGLNTEAFF
V: TRBV2; size: .; D: TRBD1; J: TRBJ1-5; DNA: TGTGCCAGCAGTGTAGGGACAGGGACTCAGCCCCAGCATTTT; CDR3: CASSVGTGTQPQHF
V: TRBV7-3; size: .; D: .; J: TRBJ2-3; DNA: TGTGCCAGCAGCCCCTACCCAGGTCAGGCAGATACGCAGTATTTT; CDR3: CASSPYPGQADTQYF
V: TRBV5-1; size: .; D: .; J: TRBJ2-1; DNA: TGCGCCAGCAGCACCCGTTTAGGCGGCGCCTACAATGAGCAGTTCTTC; CDR3: CASSTRLGGAYNEQFF
V: TRBV2; size: .; D: TRBD1; J: TRBJ1-5; DNA: TGTGCCAGCAGTGAAACAGGGGTAGTGTTGCAGCCCCAGCATTTT; CDR3: CASSETGVVLQPQHF
V: TRBV24-1; size: .; D: TRBD1; J: TRBJ2-3; DNA: TGTGCCACCAGTGAACTCGGGACAGCGGATACGCAGTATTTT; CDR3: CATSELGTADTQYF
V: TRBV13; size: .; D: .; J: TRBJ2-5; DNA: TGTGCCAGCACCCGAATCGGGCGGGGTAAAGAGACCCAGTACTTC; CDR3: CASTRIGRGKETQYF
V: TRBV5-1; size: .; D: .; J: TRBJ2-1; DNA: TGCGCCAGCAGCTTAGGAGGTTACAATGAGCAGTTCTTC; CDR3: CASSLGGYNEQFF
V: TRBV5-1; size: .; D: TRBD1; J: TRBJ1-3; DNA: TGCGCCAGCAGACAGGGGAATGAAAACACCATATATTTT; CDR3: CASRQGNENTIYF
V: TRBV5-1; size: .; D: TRBD1; J: TRBJ2-6; DNA: TGCGCCAGCAGCTCGACAGGGTCATCTGGGGCCAACGTCCTGACTTTC; CDR3: CASSSTGSSGANVLTF
V: TRBV11-2; size: .; D: TRBD2; J: TRBJ2-7; DNA: TGTGCCAGCAGTTCCTGGGGGAGAACTAGCGGGGGTAACGAGCAGTACTTC; CDR3: CASSSWGRTSGGNEQYF
V: TRBV7-2; size: .; D: .; J: TRBJ1-3; DNA: TGTGCCAGCAGCTTAGCTCTAACCTTCTCTGGAAACACCATATATTTT; CDR3: CASSLALTFSGNTIYF
V: TRBV11-2; size: few; D: .; J: TRBJ2-2; DNA: TGTGCCAGCAGCTCTCGCGGGAACACCGGGGAGCTGTTTTTT; CDR3: CASSSRGNTGELFF
V: TRBV6-2/TRBV6-3; size: .; D: TRBD2; J: TRBJ2-1; DNA: TGTGCCAGCAGTTACCCCCGGGGACTAGCGGGAGCGGGGTACAATGAGCAGTTCTTC; CDR3: CASSYPRGLAGAGYNEQFF
V: TRBV5-1; size: .; D: TRBD2; J: TRBJ2-3; DNA: TGCGCCAGTATGCGGGGGGGCTCGGCAGATACGCAGTATTTT; CDR3: CASMRGGSADTQYF
V: TRBV30; size: .; D: .; J: TRBJ2-5; DNA: TGTGCCTGGAGTGTCAGCCAAGAGACCCAGTACTTC; CDR3: CAWSVSQETQYF
V: TRBV3-1/TRBV3-2; size: .; D: TRBD1; J: TRBJ1-2; DNA: TGTGCCAGCAGCCAAGCCCGGACAGGACACTATGGCTACACCTTC; CDR3: CASSQARTGHYGYTF
V: TRBV4-1; size: .; D: .; J: TRBJ1-1; DNA: TGCGCCAGCAGCCAAGATCAAATGAACACTGAAGCTTTCTTT; CDR3: CASSQDQMNTEAFF
V: TRBV2; size: .; D: .; J: TRBJ2-5; DNA: TGTGCCAGCAGGCAGGGGTTTGAAGACCAGTACTTC; CDR3: CASRQGFEDQYF
V: TRBV19; size: once; D: TRBD2; J: TRBJ2-1; DNA: TGTGCCAGTAGTATCACCCTAGCGGGGGACCATTACAATGAGCAGTTCTTC; CDR3: CASSITLAGDHYNEQFF
V: TRBV27; size: .; D: TRBD1; J: TRBJ1-4; DNA: TGTGCCAGCAGTTTACAGGGGGCGGTAAGGCTTGGAGAAAAACTGTTTTTT; CDR3: CASSLQGAVRLGEKLFF
V: TRBV3-1/TRBV3-2; size: .; D: .; J: TRBJ2-7; DNA: TGTGCCAGCAGCTACGGACAACGCTACGAGCAGTACTTC; CDR3: CASSYGQRYEQYF